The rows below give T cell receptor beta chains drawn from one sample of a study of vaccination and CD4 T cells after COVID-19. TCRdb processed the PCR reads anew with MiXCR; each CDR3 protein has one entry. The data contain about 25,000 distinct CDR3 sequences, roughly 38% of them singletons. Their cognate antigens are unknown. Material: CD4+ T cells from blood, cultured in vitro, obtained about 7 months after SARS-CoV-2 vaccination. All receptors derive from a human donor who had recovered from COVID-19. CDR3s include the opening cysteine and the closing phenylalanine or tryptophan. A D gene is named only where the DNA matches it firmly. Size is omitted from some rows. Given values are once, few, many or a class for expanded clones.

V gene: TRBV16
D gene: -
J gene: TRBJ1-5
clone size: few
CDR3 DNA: TGTGCCAGCAGCCAACAGGTATATCAGCCCCAGCATTTT
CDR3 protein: CASSQQVYQPQHF

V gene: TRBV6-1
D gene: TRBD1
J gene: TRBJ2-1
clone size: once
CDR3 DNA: TGTGCCAGCAGTCGCGGGACAGGTCCCCACAATGAGCAGTTCTTC
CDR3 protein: CASSRGTGPHNEQFF

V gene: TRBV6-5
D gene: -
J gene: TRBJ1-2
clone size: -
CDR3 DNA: TGTGCCAGCAGTTGGAGGCAGGCGGACTATGGCTACACCTTC
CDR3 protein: CASSWRQADYGYTF

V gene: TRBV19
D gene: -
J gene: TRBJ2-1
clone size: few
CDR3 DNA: TGTGCCAGTAGTATCCCTCCCCTCAATGAGCAGTTCTTC
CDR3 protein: CASSIPPLNEQFF

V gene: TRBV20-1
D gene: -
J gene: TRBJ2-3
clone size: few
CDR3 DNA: TGCAGTGCTAGAGTGGGAGGCACAGATACGCAGTATTTT
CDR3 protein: CSARVGGTDTQYF

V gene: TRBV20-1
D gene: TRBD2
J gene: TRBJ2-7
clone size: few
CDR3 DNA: TGCAGTGCTAGATCCTCTAGCGGCAACACTTACGAGCAGTACTTC
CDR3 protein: CSARSSSGNTYEQYF

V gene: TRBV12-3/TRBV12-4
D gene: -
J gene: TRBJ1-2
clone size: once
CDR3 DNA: TGTGCCAGCAGTCTCAATAACTATGGCTACACCTTC
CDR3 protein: CASSLNNYGYTF

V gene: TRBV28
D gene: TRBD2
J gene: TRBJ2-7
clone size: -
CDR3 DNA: TGTGCCAGCAGTTTGCCGGGACTAGCGGTCTACGAGCGGTACTTC
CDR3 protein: CASSLPGLAVYERYF

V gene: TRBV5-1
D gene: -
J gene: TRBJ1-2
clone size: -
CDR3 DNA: TGCGCCAGCGGCCGGGACACTGGAGGCTATGGCTACACCTTC
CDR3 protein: CASGRDTGGYGYTF

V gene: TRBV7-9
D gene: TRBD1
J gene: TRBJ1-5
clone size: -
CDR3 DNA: TGTGCCAGCAGCTTCCGGGACAGGGTGAATCAGCCCCAGCATTTT
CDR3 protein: CASSFRDRVNQPQHF

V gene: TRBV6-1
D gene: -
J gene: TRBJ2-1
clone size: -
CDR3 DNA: TGTGCCAGCAAGAATAACCGACTAGGTCTCTACAATGAGCAGTTCTTC
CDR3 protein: CASKNNRLGLYNEQFF

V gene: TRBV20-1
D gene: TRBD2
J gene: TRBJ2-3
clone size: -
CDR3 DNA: TGCAGTGCTAGGACTAGCGGGAGGGCTCCGGCTACGCAGTATTTT
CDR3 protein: CSARTSGRAPATQYF

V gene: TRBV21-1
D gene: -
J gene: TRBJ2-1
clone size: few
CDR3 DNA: TGTGCCAGCAGCACTAGCGGGAGCAATGAGCAGTTCTTC
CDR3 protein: CASSTSGSNEQFF

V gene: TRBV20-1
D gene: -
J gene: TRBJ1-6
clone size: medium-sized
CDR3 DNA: TGCAGTGCTAGAGGGGGGGCGGGGGCTAATTCACCCCTCCACTTT
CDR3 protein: CSARGGAGANSPLHF

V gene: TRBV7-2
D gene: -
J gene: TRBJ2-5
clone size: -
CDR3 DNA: TGTGCCAGCAGCTTAGCGCACGGGTTAGAGACCCAGTACTTC
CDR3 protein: CASSLAHGLETQYF

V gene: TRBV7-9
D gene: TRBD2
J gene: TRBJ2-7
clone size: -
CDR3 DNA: TGTGCCAGCAGCTCTAGCGGGAGGGGGCTCGAGCAGTACTTC
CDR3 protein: CASSSSGRGLEQYF

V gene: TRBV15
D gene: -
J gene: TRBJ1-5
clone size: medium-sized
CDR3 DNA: TGTGCCACCAGCATCGACAATCAGCCCCAGCATTTT
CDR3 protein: CATSIDNQPQHF

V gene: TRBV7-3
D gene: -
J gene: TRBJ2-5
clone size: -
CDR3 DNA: TGTGCCAGCGGCTTAGGGGAGACCCAGTACTTC
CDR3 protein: CASGLGETQYF

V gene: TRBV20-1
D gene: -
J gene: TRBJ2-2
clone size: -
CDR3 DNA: TGCAGTGCGCGATGGACGGGGCACCGGTCCGGGGAGCTGTTTTTT
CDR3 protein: CSARWTGHRSGELFF

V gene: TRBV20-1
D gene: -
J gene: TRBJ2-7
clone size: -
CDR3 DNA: TGCAGTGCCCCCTCGACAGGAGCCTACGAGCAGTACTTC
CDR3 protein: CSAPSTGAYEQYF

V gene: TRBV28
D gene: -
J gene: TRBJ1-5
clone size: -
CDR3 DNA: TGTGCCAGCAGGCAGACTGAACAGCCCCAGCATTTT
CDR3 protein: CASRQTEQPQHF

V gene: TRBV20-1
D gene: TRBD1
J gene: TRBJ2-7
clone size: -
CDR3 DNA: TGCAGTGCTTCGACCGGGACAGGGCGGTACGAGCAGTACTTC
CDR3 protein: CSASTGTGRYEQYF

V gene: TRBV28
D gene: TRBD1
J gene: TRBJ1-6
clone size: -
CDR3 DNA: TGTGCCAGCACCTCTCCCGGGACAGGGGGTCGGCATAATTCACCCCTCCACTTT
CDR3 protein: CASTSPGTGGRHNSPLHF

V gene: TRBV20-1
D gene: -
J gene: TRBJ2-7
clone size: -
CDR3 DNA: TGCAGTGCTAATCCCCAGTCCTACGAGCAGTACTTC
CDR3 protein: CSANPQSYEQYF

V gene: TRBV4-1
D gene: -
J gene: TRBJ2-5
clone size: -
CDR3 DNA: TGCGCCAGCAGCCTATCCGAACGGGAGACCCAGTACTTC
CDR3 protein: CASSLSERETQYF

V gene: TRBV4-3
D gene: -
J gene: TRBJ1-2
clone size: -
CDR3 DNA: TGCGCCAGCAGCCCGAAAGATTATTCGGTCATGGGGGAGTATGGCTACACCTTC
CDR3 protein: CASSPKDYSVMGEYGYTF

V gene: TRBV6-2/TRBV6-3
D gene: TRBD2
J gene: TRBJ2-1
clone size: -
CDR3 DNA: TGTGCCAGCAGTTACTCTCCTAGCGGGAGGACTTCGCGCTTCAATGAGCAGTTCTTC
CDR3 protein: CASSYSPSGRTSRFNEQFF

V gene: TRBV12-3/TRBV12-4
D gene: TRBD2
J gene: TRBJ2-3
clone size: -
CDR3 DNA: TGTGCCAGCAGTCCCCGACTAGCGGGACACACAGATACGCAGTATTTT
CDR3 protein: CASSPRLAGHTDTQYF

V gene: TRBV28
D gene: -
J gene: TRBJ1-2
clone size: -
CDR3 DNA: TGTGCCAGCTTCCTAGGTACAGGTAATGGCTACACCTTC
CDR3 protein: CASFLGTGNGYTF

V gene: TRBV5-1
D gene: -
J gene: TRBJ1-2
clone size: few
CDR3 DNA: TGCGCCAGCAGCTTGTCCCCAGGGGAGGGCTATGGCTACACCTTC
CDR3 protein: CASSLSPGEGYGYTF

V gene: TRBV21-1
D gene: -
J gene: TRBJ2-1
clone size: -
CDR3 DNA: TGTGCCAGGGCCCAGCAAAGTACGGGGGTTCGGTTCTTC
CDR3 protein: CARAQQSTGVRFF

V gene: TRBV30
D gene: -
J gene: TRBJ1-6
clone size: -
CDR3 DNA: TGTGCCTGGAGTGTACAGGGTAATTCACCCCTCCACTTT
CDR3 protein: CAWSVQGNSPLHF

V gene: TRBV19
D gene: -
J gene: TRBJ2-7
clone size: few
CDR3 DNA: TGTGCCAGTAGTACTTCCTTCTATGGAAACTCCTACGAGCAGTACTTC
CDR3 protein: CASSTSFYGNSYEQYF

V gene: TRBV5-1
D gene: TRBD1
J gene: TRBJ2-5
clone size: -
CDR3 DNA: TGCGCCAGCAGCCCGAGCCCAGGACAGGGGGAGACCCAGTACTTC
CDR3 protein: CASSPSPGQGETQYF

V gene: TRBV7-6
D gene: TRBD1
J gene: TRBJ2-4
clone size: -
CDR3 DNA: TGTGCCAGCAGCTTAGGGACAGGGGTTAACATTCAGTACTTC
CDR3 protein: CASSLGTGVNIQYF

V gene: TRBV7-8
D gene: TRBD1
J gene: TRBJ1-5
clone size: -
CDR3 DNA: TGTGCCAGCAGCACCGAGAGGGACAGGGGGCAGCATTTT
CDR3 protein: CASSTERDRGQHF

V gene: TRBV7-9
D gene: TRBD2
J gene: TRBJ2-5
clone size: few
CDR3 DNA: TGTGCCAGCAGCGCCGGCGGGGGAGTCCAAGAGACCCAGTACTTC
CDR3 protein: CASSAGGGVQETQYF

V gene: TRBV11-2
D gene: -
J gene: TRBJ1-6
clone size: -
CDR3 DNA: TGTGCCAGCAGCGCGCCGGCCCGACGGGATCACAATTCACCCCTCCACTTT
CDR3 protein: CASSAPARRDHNSPLHF

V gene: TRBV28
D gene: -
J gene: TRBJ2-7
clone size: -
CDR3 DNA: TGTGCCAGCAGTTTAGGGCAGACCTCCTACGAGCAGTACTTC
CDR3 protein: CASSLGQTSYEQYF

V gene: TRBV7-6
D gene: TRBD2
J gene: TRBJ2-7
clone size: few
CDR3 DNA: TGTGCCAGCAGCTATCCTAGCGGGGCCTTCGAGCAGTACTTC
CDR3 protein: CASSYPSGAFEQYF

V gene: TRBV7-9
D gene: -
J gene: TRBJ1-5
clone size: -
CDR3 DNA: TGTGCCAGCAGCTTACTGGGCAGGCCGCCCATAGTCAATCAGCCCCAGCATTTT
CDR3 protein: CASSLLGRPPIVNQPQHF

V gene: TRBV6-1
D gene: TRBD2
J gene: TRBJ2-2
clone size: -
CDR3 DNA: TGTGCCAGCAGTGGACTAGCGGGAGACACCGGGGAGCTGTTTTTT
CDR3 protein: CASSGLAGDTGELFF

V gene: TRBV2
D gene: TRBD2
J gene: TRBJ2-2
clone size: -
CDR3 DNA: TGTGCCAGCGCTCAGGTAGCGGGATCGAACACCGGGGAGCTGTTTTTT
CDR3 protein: CASAQVAGSNTGELFF

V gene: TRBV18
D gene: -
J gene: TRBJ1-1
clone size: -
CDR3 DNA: TGTGCCAGCTCACCACTTCAGAACACTGAAGCTTTCTTT
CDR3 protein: CASSPLQNTEAFF

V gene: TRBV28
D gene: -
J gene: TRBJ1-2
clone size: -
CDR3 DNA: TGTGCCAGCACCTCCATTTCCCGTGGCTACACCTTC
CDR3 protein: CASTSISRGYTF

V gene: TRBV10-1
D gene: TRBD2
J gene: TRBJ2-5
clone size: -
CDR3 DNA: TGCGCCAGCAGTGAAGTGGCTAGCGGGACGGAGACCCAGTACTTC
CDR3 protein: CASSEVASGTETQYF

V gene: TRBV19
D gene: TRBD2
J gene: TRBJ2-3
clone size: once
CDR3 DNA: TGTGCCACGACTAGCGGGGCCTCAGATACGCAGTATTTT
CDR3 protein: CATTSGASDTQYF

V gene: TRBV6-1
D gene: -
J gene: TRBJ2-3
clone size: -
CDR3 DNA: TGTGCCAGCAGTGAATCGGACTCACAGTATTTT
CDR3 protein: CASSESDSQYF

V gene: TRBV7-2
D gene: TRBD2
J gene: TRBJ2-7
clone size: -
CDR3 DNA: TGTGCCAGCAGCCCGAGACTAGCGGGAGTATTTTACGAGCAGTACTTC
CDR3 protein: CASSPRLAGVFYEQYF

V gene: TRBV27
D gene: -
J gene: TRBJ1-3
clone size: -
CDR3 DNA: TGTGCCAGCTCCTATGGGGGGGCAGGAAACACCATATATTTT
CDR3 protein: CASSYGGAGNTIYF

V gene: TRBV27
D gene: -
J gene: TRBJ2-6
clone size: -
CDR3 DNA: TGTGCCAGCGCCCCCCCAGGGAACTCTGGGGCCAACGTCCTGACTTTC
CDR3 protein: CASAPPGNSGANVLTF

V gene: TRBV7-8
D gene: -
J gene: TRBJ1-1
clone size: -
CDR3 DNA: TGTGCCAGCAGCTTAAATTTGGTCGGGGGGAACACTGAAGCTTTCTTT
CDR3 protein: CASSLNLVGGNTEAFF

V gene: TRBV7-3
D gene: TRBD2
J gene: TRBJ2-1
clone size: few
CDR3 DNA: TGTGCCAGCAGCCCTTCGGGAGGCAATGAGCAGTTCTTC
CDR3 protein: CASSPSGGNEQFF